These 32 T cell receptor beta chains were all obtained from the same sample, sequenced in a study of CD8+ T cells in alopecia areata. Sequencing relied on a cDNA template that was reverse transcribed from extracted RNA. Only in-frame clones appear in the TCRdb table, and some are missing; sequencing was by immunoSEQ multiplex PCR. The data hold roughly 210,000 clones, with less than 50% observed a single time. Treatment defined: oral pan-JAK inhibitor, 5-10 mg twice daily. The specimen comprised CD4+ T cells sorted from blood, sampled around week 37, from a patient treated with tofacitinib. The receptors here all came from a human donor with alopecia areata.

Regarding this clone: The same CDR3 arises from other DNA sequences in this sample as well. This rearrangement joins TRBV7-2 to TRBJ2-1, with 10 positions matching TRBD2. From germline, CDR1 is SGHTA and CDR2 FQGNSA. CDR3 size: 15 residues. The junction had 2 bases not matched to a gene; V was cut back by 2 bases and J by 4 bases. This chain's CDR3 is CASSLLAGVYNEQFF. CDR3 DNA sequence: TGTGCCAGCAGCTTACTAGCGGGGGTTTACAATGAGCAGTTCTTC. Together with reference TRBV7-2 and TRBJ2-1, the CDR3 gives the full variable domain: GAGVSQSPSNKVTEKGKDVELRCDPISGHTALYWYRQSLGQGLEFLIYFQGNSAPDKSGLPSDRFSAERTGGSVSTLTIQRTQQEDSAVYLCASSLLAGVYNEQFFGPGTRLTVL.

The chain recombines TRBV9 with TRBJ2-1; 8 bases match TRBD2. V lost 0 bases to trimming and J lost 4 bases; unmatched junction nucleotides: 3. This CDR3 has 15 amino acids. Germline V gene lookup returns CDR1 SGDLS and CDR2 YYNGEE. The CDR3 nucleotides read TGTGCCAGCAGCGTAGGATTAGCGGGATACAATGAGCAGTTCTTC. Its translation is CASSVGLAGYNEQFF.

The CDR3 DNA reads as TGTGCCAGCAGTCCCCGGATGAACACTGAAGCTTTCTTT. It codes for CASSPRMNTEAFF. The J gene is TRBJ1-1, the V gene TRBV27, with D hard to call. The CDR3 spans 13 residues. Trimming removed 5 bases from V and 0 bases from J, with 7 bases in between. CDR1 and CDR2 (germline): MNHEY, SMNVEV (reference sequence).

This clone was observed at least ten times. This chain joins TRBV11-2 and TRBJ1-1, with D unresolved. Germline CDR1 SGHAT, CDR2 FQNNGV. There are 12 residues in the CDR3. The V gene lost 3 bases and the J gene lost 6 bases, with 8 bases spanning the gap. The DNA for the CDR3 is TGTGCCAGCAGCTTTGCGGTTCCTGAAGCTTTCTTT. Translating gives CASSFAVPEAFF.

Written as DNA, the CDR3 is TGTGCCTGGGCACACCGGGGGGATCAGCCCCAGCATTTT. Translating gives CAWAHRGDQPQHF. The gene calls are TRBV30 and TRBJ1-5, with D possibly being TRBD1 (5 bases). V gave up 5 bases and J gave up 5 bases, with 13 bases separating them. The CDR3 runs 13 residues. Germline V gene lookup returns CDR1 GTSNPN and CDR2 SVGIG (reference sequence).

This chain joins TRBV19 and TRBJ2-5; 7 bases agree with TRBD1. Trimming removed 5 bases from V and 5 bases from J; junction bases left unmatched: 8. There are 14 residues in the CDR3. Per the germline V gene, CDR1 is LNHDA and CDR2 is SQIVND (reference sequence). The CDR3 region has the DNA TGTGCCAGTAGTGAGACAGGGACGGTGGAGACCCAGTACTTC. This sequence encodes CASSETGTVETQYF.

CDR3 DNA sequence: TGTGCCAGCAGTGTAACACAGAACACTGAAGCTTTCTTT. It yields the protein CASSVTQNTEAFF. The chain employs TRBV6-4 and TRBJ1-1, with D uncertain. The CDR3 is made up of 13 amino acids. Trimming stripped 4 bases from V and 1 base from J, with 7 bases between. The germline V gene has CDR1 MRHNA and CDR2 SNTAGT.

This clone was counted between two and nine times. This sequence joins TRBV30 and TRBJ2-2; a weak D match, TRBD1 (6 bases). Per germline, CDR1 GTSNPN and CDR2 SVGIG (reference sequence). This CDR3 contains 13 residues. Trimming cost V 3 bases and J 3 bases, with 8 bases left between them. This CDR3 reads CAWSRQDTGELFF. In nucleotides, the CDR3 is TGTGCCTGGAGCCGACAGGACACCGGGGAGCTGTTTTTT.

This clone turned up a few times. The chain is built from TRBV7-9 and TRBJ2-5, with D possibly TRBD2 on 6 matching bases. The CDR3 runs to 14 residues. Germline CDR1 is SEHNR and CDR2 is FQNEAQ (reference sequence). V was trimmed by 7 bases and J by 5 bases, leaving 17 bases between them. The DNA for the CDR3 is TGTGCCAGCAACAAACTTGACGGAGGGGAGACCCAGTACTTC. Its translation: CASNKLDGGETQYF.

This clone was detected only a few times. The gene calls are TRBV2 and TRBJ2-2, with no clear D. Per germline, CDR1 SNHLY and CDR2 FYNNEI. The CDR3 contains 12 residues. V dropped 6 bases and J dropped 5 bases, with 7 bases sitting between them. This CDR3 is CASRPATGELFF. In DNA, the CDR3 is TGTGCCAGCAGGCCGGCGACCGGGGAGCTGTTTTTT.

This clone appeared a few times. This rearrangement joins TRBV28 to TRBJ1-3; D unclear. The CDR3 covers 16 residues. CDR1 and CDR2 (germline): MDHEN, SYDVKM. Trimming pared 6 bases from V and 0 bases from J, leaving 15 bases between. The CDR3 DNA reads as TGTGCCAGCAGCGGTCGAGGTCTGGCCTCTGGAAACACCATATATTTT. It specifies CASSGRGLASGNTIYF.

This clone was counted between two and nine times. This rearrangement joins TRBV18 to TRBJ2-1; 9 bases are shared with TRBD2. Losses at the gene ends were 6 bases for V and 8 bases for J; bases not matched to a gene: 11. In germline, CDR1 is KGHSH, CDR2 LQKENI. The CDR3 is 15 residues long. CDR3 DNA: TGTGCCAGCTCTGGCGGGAGGGTGACAACCGATGAGCAGTTCTTC. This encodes CASSGGRVTTDEQFF.

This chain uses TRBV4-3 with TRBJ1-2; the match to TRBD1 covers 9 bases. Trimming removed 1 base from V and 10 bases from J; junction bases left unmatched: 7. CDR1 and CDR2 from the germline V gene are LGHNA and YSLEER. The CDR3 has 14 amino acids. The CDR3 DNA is TGCGCCAGCAGCCAAGGGGACAGGGTAAAGGCCTACACCTTC. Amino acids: CASSQGDRVKAYTF.

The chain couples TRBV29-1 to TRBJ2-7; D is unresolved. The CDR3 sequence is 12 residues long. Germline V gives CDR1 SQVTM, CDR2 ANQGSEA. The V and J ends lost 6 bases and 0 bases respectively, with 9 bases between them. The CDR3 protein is CSVARSSYEQYF. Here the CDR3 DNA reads TGCAGCGTGGCCAGGAGCTCCTACGAGCAGTACTTC.

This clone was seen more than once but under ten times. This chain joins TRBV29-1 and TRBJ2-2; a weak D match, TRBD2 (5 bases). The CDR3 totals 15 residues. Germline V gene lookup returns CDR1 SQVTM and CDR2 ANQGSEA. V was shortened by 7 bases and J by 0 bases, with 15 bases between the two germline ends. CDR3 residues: CSASFSGTNTGELFF. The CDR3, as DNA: TGCAGCGCCTCCTTTTCCGGGACGAACACCGGGGAGCTGTTTTTT.

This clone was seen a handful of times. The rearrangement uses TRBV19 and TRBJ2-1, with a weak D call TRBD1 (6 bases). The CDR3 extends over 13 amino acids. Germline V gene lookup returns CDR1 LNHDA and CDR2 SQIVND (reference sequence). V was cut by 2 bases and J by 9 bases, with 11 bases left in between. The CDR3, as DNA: TGTGCCAGTAGTATAAGGACAGCCAGTGAGCAGTTCTTC. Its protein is CASSIRTASEQFF.

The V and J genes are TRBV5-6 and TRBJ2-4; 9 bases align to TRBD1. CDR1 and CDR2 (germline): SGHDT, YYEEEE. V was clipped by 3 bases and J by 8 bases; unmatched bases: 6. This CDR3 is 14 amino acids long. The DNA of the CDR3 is TGTGCCAGCAGCTGGGGGACAGGGTCCCACATTCAGTACTTC. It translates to CASSWGTGSHIQYF.

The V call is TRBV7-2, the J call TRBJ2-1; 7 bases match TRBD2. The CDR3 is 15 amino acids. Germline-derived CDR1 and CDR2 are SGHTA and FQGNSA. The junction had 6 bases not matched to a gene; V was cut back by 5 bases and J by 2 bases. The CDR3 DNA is TGTGCCAGCAGCCGACCTAGCGGTACCTACAATGAGCAGTTCTTC. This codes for CASSRPSGTYNEQFF.

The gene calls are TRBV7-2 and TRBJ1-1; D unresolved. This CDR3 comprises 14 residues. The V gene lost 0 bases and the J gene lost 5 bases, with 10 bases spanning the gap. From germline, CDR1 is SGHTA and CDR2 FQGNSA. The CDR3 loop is CASSLAMDGTEAFF. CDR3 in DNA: TGTGCCAGCAGCTTAGCCATGGACGGTACTGAAGCTTTCTTT.

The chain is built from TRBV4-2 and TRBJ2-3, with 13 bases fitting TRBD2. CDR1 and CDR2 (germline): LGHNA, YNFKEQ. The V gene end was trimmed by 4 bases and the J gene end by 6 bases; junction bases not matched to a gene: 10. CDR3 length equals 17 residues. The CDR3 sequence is CASSPGKTSGRSDTQYF. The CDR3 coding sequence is TGTGCCAGCAGCCCCGGCAAGACTAGCGGGAGGTCGGATACGCAGTATTTT.

CDR3 loop: CASSVTRGVNEKLFF. The CDR3 region has the DNA TGTGCCAGCAGTGTGACCCGGGGGGTGAATGAAAAACTGTTTTTT. The chain has TRBV2 and TRBJ1-4; a weak D match, TRBD1 (5 bases). Trimming took off 4 bases at V and 5 bases at J, with 14 bases between the two ends. The CDR3 length is 15 residues. Looked up from germline, CDR1 is SNHLY and CDR2 is FYNNEI. Filled out from reference TRBV2 and TRBJ1-4, the complete variable domain reads EPEVTQTPSHQVTQMGQEVILRCVPISNHLYFYWYRQILGQKVEFLVSFYNNEISEKSEIFDDQFSVERPDGSNFTLKIRSTKLEDSAMYFCASSVTRGVNEKLFFGSGTQLSVL.

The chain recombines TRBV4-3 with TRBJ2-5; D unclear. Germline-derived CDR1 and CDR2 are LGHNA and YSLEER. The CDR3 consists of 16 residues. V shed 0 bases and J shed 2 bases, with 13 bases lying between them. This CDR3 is CASSQDFGSEQETQYF. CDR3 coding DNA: TGCGCCAGCAGCCAAGACTTTGGCAGCGAGCAAGAGACCCAGTACTTC.

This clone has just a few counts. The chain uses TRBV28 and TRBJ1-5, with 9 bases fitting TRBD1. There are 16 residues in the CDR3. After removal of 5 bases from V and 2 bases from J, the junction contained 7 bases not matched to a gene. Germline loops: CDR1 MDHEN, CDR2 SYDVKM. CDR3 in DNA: TGTGCCAGCAGTCAAACAGGGGGCGCGGGCAATCAGCCCCAGCATTTT. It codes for CASSQTGGAGNQPQHF.

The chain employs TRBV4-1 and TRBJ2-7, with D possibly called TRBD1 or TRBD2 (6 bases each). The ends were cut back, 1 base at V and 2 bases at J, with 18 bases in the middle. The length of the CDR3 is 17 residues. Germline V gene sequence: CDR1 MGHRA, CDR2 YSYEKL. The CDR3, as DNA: TGCGCCAGCAGCCAAGTAGGCTTCGGACAGCGGGCCTACGAGCAGTACTTC. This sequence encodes CASSQVGFGQRAYEQYF.

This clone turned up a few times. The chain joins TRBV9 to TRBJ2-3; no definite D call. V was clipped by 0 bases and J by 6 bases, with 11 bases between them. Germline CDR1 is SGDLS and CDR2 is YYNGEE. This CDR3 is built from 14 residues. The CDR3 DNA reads TGTGCCAGCAGCGTAGACCGTCGGTCGGATACGCAGTATTTT. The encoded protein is CASSVDRRSDTQYF.

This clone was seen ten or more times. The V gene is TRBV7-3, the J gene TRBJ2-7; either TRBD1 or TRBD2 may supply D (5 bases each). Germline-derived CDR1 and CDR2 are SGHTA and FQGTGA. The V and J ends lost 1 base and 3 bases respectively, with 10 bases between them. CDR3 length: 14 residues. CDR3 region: CASSLSGGNYEQYF. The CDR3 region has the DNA TGTGCCAGCAGCTTAAGTGGGGGAAACTACGAGCAGTACTTC.

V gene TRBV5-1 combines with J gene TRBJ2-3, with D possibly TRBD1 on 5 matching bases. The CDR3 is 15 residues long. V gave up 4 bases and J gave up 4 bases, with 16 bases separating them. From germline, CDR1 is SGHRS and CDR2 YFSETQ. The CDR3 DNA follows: TGCGCCAGCAGCAAAACAGGATCTCCCGCAGATACGCAGTATTTT. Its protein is CASSKTGSPADTQYF.

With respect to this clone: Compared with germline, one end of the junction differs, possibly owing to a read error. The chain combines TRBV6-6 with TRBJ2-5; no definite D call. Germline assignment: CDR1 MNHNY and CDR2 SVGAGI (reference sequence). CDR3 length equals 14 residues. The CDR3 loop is CASSFDTGQATQYF. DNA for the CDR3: TGTGCCAGCAGTTTCGACACCGGGCAAGCGACCCAGTACTTC.

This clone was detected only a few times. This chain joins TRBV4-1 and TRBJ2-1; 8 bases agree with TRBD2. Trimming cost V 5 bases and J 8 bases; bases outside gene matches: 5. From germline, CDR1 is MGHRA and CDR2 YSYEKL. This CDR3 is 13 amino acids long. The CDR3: CASSIGGVDEQFF. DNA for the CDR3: TGCGCCAGCAGCATCGGGGGGGTCGATGAGCAGTTCTTC.

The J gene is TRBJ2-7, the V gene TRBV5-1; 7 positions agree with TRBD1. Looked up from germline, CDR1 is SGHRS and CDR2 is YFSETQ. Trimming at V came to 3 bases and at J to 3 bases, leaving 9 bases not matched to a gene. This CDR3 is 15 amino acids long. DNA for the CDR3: TGCGCCAGCAGCTCCAGCCAAGGGGGCGGCTACGAGCAGTACTTC. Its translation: CASSSSQGGGYEQYF.

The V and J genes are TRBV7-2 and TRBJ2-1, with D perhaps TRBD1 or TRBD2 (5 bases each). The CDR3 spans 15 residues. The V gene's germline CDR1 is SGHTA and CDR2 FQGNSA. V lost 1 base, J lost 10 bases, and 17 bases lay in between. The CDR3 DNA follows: TGTGCCAGCAGCTTAGGAGGGGTCGGTAGCGACGAGCAGTTCTTC. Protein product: CASSLGGVGSDEQFF.

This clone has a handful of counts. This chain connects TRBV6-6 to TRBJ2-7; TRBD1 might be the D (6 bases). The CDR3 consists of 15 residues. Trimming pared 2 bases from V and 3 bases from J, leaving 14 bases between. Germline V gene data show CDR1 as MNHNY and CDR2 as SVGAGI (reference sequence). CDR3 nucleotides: TGTGCCAGCAGTTACAACGGGCAGGGGCTCTACGAGCAGTACTTC. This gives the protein CASSYNGQGLYEQYF.